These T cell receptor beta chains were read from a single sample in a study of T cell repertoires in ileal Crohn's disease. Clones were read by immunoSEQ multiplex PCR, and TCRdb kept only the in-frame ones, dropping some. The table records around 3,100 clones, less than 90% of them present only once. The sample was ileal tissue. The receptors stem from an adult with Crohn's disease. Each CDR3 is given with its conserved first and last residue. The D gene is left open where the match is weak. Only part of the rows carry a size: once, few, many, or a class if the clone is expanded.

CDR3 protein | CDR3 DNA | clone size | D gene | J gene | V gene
CASSPRSDRGGYTF | TGTGCCAGCTCACCAAGGTCTGACAGGGGAGGCTACACCTTC | - | TRBD1 | TRBJ1-2 | TRBV18
CAWSELAGGYNEQFF | TGTGCCTGGAGTGAGCTAGCGGGGGGGTACAATGAGCAGTTCTTC | - | TRBD2 | TRBJ2-1 | TRBV30
CASSSSGTANTEAFF | TGTGCCAGCAGCTCCTCCGGGACCGCGAACACTGAAGCTTTCTTT | - | - | TRBJ1-1 | TRBV7-9
CAISDTSGGYNEQFF | TGTGCCATCAGTGATACTAGCGGGGGATACAATGAGCAGTTCTTC | - | TRBD2 | TRBJ2-1 | TRBV10-3
CAMSSGVTQYF | TGTGCCATGAGTAGTGGAGTAACGCAGTATTTT | - | - | TRBJ2-3 | TRBV10-3
CAWSAEGGGYTF | TGTGCCTGGAGTGCCGAAGGAGGAGGCTACACCTTC | - | - | TRBJ1-2 | TRBV30
CASSDTPQSSWDGYTF | TGTGCCAGCAGTGACACCCCTCAGTCTTCTTGGGATGGCTACACCTTC | few | - | TRBJ1-2 | TRBV6-4
CASSLEPGDIYGYTF | TGTGCCAGCAGCTTGGAGCCAGGGGATATCTATGGCTACACCTTC | few | - | TRBJ1-2 | TRBV5-4
CASSVQGQGAYEQYF | TGTGCCAGCAGTGTCCAGGGACAGGGTGCCTACGAGCAGTACTTC | few | TRBD1 | TRBJ2-7 | TRBV27
CASRPPTGTGGYTF | TGTGCCAGCCGACCCCCAACCGGGACAGGGGGATATACCTTC | - | TRBD1 | TRBJ1-2 | TRBV6-5
CASSPSGSMNTEAFF | TGTGCCAGCTCACCATCAGGGAGTATGAACACTGAAGCTTTCTTT | - | - | TRBJ1-1 | TRBV18
CASSLSFGQITEAFF | TGTGCCAGCAGTTTATCCTTCGGGCAAATAACTGAAGCTTTCTTT | - | - | TRBJ1-1 | TRBV27
CASSLGRPPTNTGELFF | TGTGCCAGCAGCTTAGGTAGGCCGCCGACGAACACCGGGGAGCTGTTTTTT | once | - | TRBJ2-2 | TRBV7-9
CASSADGGGYEQYF | TGTGCCAGCAGCGCCGATGGGGGAGGGTACGAGCAGTACTTC | - | TRBD2 | TRBJ2-7 | TRBV9
CASSYTGQGDGYTF | TGCGCCAGCAGCTATACTGGACAGGGGGATGGCTACACCTTC | - | TRBD1 | TRBJ1-2 | TRBV5-1
CAWSDTGTGNEKLFF | TGTGCCTGGAGTGATACCGGGACAGGCAATGAAAAACTGTTTTTT | once | TRBD1 | TRBJ1-4 | TRBV30
CASSDFYGGAGNEQFF | TGTGCCAGCAGTGATTTTTACGGGGGGGCCGGGAATGAGCAGTTCTTC | - | TRBD2 | TRBJ2-1 | TRBV6-1
CAWSYRAGSSYEQYF | TGTGCCTGGAGCTATCGGGCCGGGTCTTCCTACGAGCAGTACTTC | few | - | TRBJ2-7 | TRBV30